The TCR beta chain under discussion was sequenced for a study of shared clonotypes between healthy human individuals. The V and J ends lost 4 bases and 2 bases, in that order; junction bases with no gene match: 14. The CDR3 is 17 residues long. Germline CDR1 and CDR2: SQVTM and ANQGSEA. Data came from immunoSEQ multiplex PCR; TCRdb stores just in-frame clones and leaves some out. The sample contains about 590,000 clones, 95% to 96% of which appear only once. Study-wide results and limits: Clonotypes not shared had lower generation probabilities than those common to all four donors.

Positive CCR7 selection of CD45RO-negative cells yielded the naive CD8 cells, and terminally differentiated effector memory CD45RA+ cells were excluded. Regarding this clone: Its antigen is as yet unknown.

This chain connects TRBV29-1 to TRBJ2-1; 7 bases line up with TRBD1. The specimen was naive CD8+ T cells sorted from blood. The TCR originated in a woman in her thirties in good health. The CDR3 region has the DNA TGCAGCGTTGTGAATCTTCATTGGGACAGAGCCTACAATGAGCAGTTCTTC. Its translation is CSVVNLHWDRAYNEQFF.